This T cell receptor beta chain emerged from a study of control samples from healthy donors and cancer patients. Germline V gives CDR1 SEHNR, CDR2 FQNEAQ (reference sequence). The CDR3 covers 15 residues. After removal of 5 bases from V and 5 bases from J, the junction contained 6 bases not matched to a gene. Assay used: immunoSEQ multiplex PCR; TCRdb lists only in-frame clones, some missing. Among 170,000 or so clones listed, roughly 92% were seen once. Sequences were obtained from blood. The clonotype originates from a woman younger than 30 in good health. The rearrangement joins TRBV7-9 to TRBJ2-1; TRBD1 aligns across 10 bases. CDR3 loop: CASSQGQGIDNEQFF. In nucleotides, the CDR3 is TGTGCCAGCAGCCAGGGACAGGGGATAGACAATGAGCAGTTCTTC.